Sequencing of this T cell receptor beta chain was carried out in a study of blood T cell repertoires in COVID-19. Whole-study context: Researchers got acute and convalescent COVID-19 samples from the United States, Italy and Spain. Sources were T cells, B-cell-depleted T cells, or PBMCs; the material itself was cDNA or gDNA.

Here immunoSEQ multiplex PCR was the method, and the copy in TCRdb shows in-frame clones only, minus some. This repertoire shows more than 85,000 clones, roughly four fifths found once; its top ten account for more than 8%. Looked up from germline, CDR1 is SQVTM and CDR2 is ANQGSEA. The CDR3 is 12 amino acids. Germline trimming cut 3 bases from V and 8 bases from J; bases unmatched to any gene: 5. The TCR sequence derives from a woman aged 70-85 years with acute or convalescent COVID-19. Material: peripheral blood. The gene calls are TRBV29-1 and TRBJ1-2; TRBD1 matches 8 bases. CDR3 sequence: CSVERTGLGYTF. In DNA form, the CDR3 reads TGCAGCGTTGAGCGGACAGGGCTCGGCTACACCTTC.